This TCR beta chain was documented in a study of blood T cell repertoires in COVID-19. Original analysis: It was from reference gene primer amplification that nucleated cell counts were estimated. Clones were sequenced by immunoSEQ multiplex PCR, and TCRdb holds only the in-frame ones, with some missing. V and J calls and clone size are copied from that table; D and trimming were computed from the DNA. The repertoire holds 200,000 to 250,000 clones, under 85% seen once, with approximately 8% in the top ten. Seattle cases were enrolled at active infection and followed longitudinally. Germline assignment: CDR1 MNHEY and CDR2 SMNVEV (reference sequence). J gave up 5 bases and V 6 bases, and 9 bases lay outside the gene matches. CDR3 length: 15 amino acids.

Sequenced: peripheral blood. The V call is TRBV27, the J call TRBJ2-5, with 10 nucleotides matching TRBD1. The source is a woman aged 80 or over with COVID-19, enrolled during active disease. CDR3 DNA: TGTGCCAGCAGAAGCTCGACAGGGGGCTGGGAGACCCAGTACTTC. Translation: CASRSSTGGWETQYF.